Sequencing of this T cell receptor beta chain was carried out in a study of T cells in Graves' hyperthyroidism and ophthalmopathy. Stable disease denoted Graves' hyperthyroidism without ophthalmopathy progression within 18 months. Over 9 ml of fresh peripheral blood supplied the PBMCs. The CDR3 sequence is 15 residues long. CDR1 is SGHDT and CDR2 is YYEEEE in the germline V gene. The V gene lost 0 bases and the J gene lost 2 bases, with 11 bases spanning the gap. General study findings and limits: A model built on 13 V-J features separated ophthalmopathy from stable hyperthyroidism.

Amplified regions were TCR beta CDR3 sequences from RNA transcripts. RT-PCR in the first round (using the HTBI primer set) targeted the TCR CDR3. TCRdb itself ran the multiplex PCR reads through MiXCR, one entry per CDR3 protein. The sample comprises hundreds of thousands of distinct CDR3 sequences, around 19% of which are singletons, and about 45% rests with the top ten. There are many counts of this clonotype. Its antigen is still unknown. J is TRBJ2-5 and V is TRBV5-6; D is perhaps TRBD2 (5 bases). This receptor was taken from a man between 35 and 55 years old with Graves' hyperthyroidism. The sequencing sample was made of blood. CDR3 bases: TGTGCCAGCAGCTTGGAGTTGCGACTACAAGAGACCCAGTACTTC. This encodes CASSLELRLQETQYF.